These 9 T cell receptor beta chains were sequenced from one sample in a study of regulatory T cells in long-lasting Graves disease (dated by TCRdb to about 2021). This sample's time point label indicates: newly diagnosed GD, antithyroid drugs for less than 3 months. For both TCR sequencing and RNA sequencing, RNA was extracted from PBMCs in TRIzol. The library was produced with multiplex PCR. TCRdb lists the instrument as Illumina HiSeq 4000. iRepertoire HTBI primers and Arm-PCR amplification of CDR3 regions were used to construct TCR beta libraries. The public reads were reanalyzed by TCRdb: fastp trimming at Q25, MiXCR alignment, in-frame beta chains only. Each CDR3 protein gets just one entry, which takes the most common genes and DNA from the rows behind it. Within this sample are 350,000 to 450,000 distinct CDR3 sequences, with 14% to 15% of them counted one time only. Over 15% of the sample belongs to the ten largest clones.

This same sample was also taken into another study, of T cells in Graves' hyperthyroidism and ophthalmopathy.

Source: peripheral blood mononuclear cells (PBMCs), taken at new diagnosis, from a patient treated with antithyroid drugs. Every receptor here comes from a woman in her twenties or thirties with Graves disease. Donor details come from another sample of the same person, matched by shared clones.

This clonotype occurred many times. The chain is built from TRBV27 and TRBJ2-7; D remains ambiguous. Trimming took 3 bases from V and 2 from J, leaving 17 bases between them. Germline loops: CDR1 MNHEY, CDR2 SMNVEV (reference sequence). The CDR3 totals 16 residues. The CDR3 DNA is TGTGCCAGCAGTTTCCAACCATCGAGAAGTACCTACGAGCAGTACTTC. Encoded protein: CASSFQPSRSTYEQYF.

This clonotype occurred many times. A read error may produce the germline difference seen at one junction end. This sequence joins TRBV6-5 and TRBJ2-1, with D maybe TRBD2 (6 bases). From germline, CDR1 is MNHEY and CDR2 SVGAGI. This CDR3 is built from 18 residues. CDR3 nucleotide sequence: TGTGCCAGCAGTTACTCGGGTAGGAGGGCGCAGGCTGGAGGTGAGCAGCTCTTC. Its translation: CASSYSGRRAQAGGEQLF.

Concerning this clonotype: This may stem from a read error, because a much larger clone lies one nucleotide away. This rearrangement joins TRBV13 to TRBJ2-1; D might be TRBD2 (5 bases). This CDR3 has 14 residues. Germline V gene data show CDR1 as PRHDT and CDR2 as FYEKMQ (reference sequence). As DNA, the CDR3 is TGTGCCAGCAGCTTAAGTCTTGACTACGATGAGCAGTTCTTC. Its protein is CASSLSLDYDEQFF.

The chain links TRBV19 to TRBJ2-6; 10 bases line up with TRBD1. Germline-derived CDR1 and CDR2 are LNHDA and SQIVND (reference sequence). The CDR3 runs to 17 residues. Trimming removed 4 bases from V and 4 bases from J; junction bases left unmatched: 7. DNA for the CDR3: TGTGCCAGTAGTACTGACAGGGGGCGGTCCGGGGCCAACGTCCTGACTTTC. It translates to CASSTDRGRSGANVLTF.

This rearrangement joins TRBV3-1 to TRBJ2-5, with 7 nucleotides matching TRBD1. The germline CDR1 and CDR2 sequences are LGHDT and YNNKEL (reference sequence). Trimming at V came to 0 bases and at J to 2 bases, leaving 12 bases not matched to a gene. The length of the CDR3 is 18 residues. CDR3 loop: CASSQEGPVTGVQETQYF. Written as DNA, the CDR3 is TGTGCCAGCAGCCAAGAGGGGCCAGTTACAGGGGTTCAAGAGACCCAGTACTTC.

Ten or more counts support this clonotype. J is TRBJ2-5 and V is TRBV3-1; TRBD2 is a possible D gene (5 bases). Deletions cut 4 bases from V and 10 bases from J, with 16 bases between. CDR1 and CDR2 from the germline V gene are LGHDT and YNNKEL (reference sequence). The CDR3 is made up of 13 amino acids. CDR3 amino acids: CASSPVGRGGQYF. CDR3 coding DNA: TGTGCCAGCAGCCCTGTCGGGCGCGGAGGCCAGTACTTC.

This clonotype was observed a handful of times. The chain joins TRBV7-9 to TRBJ2-1; a weak D match, TRBD2 (5 bases). Trimming left V 7 bases short and J 7 bases short, with 14 bases between. CDR3 size: 13 residues. The germline gives CDR1 SEHNR, CDR2 FQNEAQ (reference sequence). CDR3 nucleotides: TGTGCCAGCACGAGGGCGGTCAGGAATGAGCAGTTCTTC. Residues: CASTRAVRNEQFF.

This clonotype was counted at least ten times. The CDR3 DNA reads TGTGCCACAGGACAGGAGCCCACAGATACGCAGTATTTT. Translation: CATGQEPTDTQYF. This chain uses TRBV10-3 with TRBJ2-3; TRBD1 agrees at 7 bases. The J segment lost 2 bases and the V segment lost 10 bases, leaving 6 bases of the junction unmatched. CDR1 ENHRY and CDR2 SYGVKD come from the germline V gene. The CDR3 is made up of 13 amino acids.

This clonotype showed up many times. The rearrangement links TRBV6-5 to TRBJ1-5, with D unclear. With 2 bases removed from V and 4 bases from J, the gap between germline ends came to 9 bases. CDR1 is MNHEY and CDR2 is SVGAGI in the germline V gene. The CDR3 is 14 amino acids. This chain's CDR3 is CASSYLPGNQPQHF. CDR3 nucleotide sequence: TGTGCCAGCAGTTACCTTCCGGGTAATCAGCCCCAGCATTTT.